This TCR beta chain was recorded in a study of T cells in Graves' hyperthyroidism and ophthalmopathy. What was amplified from RNA transcripts were TCR beta CDR3 regions. The HTBI primer set was used in a first-round RT-PCR of the TCR CDR3. TCRdb used MiXCR to reprocess the multiplex PCR reads, holding one entry per CDR3 protein. Of around 420,000 distinct CDR3 sequences in the sample, around a sixth are singletons; the top ten hold around an eighth. This clonotype was recorded many times. This TCR derives from a young woman with Graves' hyperthyroidism. The sample taken for sequencing was blood.

This chain's CDR3 is CASTLGGNSPLHF. The CDR3 bases are TGTGCCAGCACCTTGGGAGGAAATTCACCCCTCCACTTT. This chain joins TRBV7-2 and TRBJ1-6; no reliable D call. Germline values: CDR1 SGHTA, CDR2 FQGNSA. Trimming shortened V by 7 bases and J by 7 bases, and 11 bases separated the two germline ends. The length of the CDR3 is 13 residues.